This TCR beta chain is drawn from a study of blood T cell repertoires in COVID-19. Study information: The study drew acute and convalescent COVID-19 samples from the United States, Italy and Spain.

The CDR3 runs to 14 residues. CDR1 and CDR2 from the germline V gene are SGHRS and YFSETQ. V shed 6 bases, J shed 3 bases, and the junction held 8 bases outside the gene matches. This clone was counted once. As handled by the study authors: Reference gene primer amplification gave nucleated cell count estimates. Measured with immunoSEQ multiplex PCR; TCRdb has only the in-frame clones, and not every one. From that table come the V and J calls and clone size; the DNA was used to work out D and trimming. The sample records 300,000 or so clones, about 88% being singletons. This sequence was found in a man aged 55-75 years who had recovered from COVID-19. The gene calls are TRBV5-1 and TRBJ1-2; TRBD1 aligns across 7 bases. The sample comprised PBMCs or T cells enriched from blood (not recorded which). The CDR3 coding sequence is TGCGCCAGCACCCTACAGGGGAGCGACTATGGCTACACCTTC. Amino acid sequence: CASTLQGSDYGYTF.